The 7 T cell receptor beta chains below were found in one sample sequenced in a study of T-cell memory formation after mild COVID-19. TCRdb called the 5' RACE reads again in MiXCR, with one record for every CDR3 protein. This sample has some 340,000 distinct CDR3 sequences, with over 10% found just once. Sequencing was carried out using PBMCs or a T cell subset sorted from them (not recorded which). The receptors originated from a man aged 18 to 29 who had mild COVID-19 (a few samples of this study predate the infection). Cell type and time point are not known.

The table lists this clonotype with a few counts. This chain connects TRBV5-1 to TRBJ2-7; 9 bases fit TRBD1. V lost 3 bases, J lost 3 bases, and 4 bases stayed unmatched. Germline V gene sequence: CDR1 SGHRS, CDR2 YFSETQ. This CDR3 comprises 14 residues. CDR3 in amino acids: CASSWTGEFYEQYF. The CDR3, as DNA: TGCGCCAGCAGCTGGACAGGGGAGTTCTACGAGCAGTACTTC.

This clonotype was counted many times. The V call is TRBV20-1, the J call TRBJ1-5; perhaps TRBD1 as D (5 bases). Trimming shortened V by 3 bases and J by 2 bases, and 8 bases separated the two germline ends. The CDR3 length is 13 residues. Germline V CDR1 and CDR2: DFQATT, SNEGSKA (reference sequence). CDR3: CSASRGGNQPQHF. CDR3 sequence (DNA): TGCAGTGCTAGTCGAGGGGGCAATCAGCCCCAGCATTTT.

The V gene is TRBV7-2, the J gene TRBJ1-1; a possible D gene is TRBD1 (6 bases). The V and J ends lost 6 bases and 1 base respectively, with 15 bases between them. From germline, CDR1 is SGHTA and CDR2 FQGNSA. The CDR3 has 15 residues. In DNA, the CDR3 is TGTGCCAGCAGACTAGCAACGGGACAGAACACTGAAGCTTTCTTT. As protein: CASRLATGQNTEAFF.

The chain links TRBV5-5 to TRBJ2-2; D not resolved. The V gene's germline CDR1 is SGHKS and CDR2 YYEKEE (reference sequence). CDR3 length: 15 amino acids. V was shortened by 2 bases and J by 2 bases, with 10 bases between the two germline ends. The CDR3 nucleotides read TGTGCCAGCAGCTTCTACCTACCTAACACCGGGGAGCTGTTTTTT. Translating it yields CASSFYLPNTGELFF.

V usage is TRBV6-2 or TRBV6-3 and J usage is TRBJ2-5, with D maybe TRBD1 (6 bases). Germline CDR1 is MNHEY and CDR2 is SVGEGT. V was trimmed by 5 bases and J by 0 bases, leaving 10 bases between them. The CDR3 is 14 amino acids. CDR3 sequence reads: CASSGRDNQETQYF. CDR3 coding DNA: TGTGCCAGCAGTGGCCGGGACAACCAAGAGACCCAGTACTTC.

The CDR3, as DNA: TGTGCCAGCAGATTCAGGTCAGAGACCCAGTACTTC. Encoded protein: CASRFRSETQYF. The chain carries TRBV12-3 or TRBV12-4 and TRBJ2-5; no definite D call. Trimming removed 6 bases from V and 4 bases from J, with 9 bases in between. The CDR3 loop spans 12 amino acids.

The V gene is TRBV20-1, the J gene TRBJ2-1; 10 bases match TRBD2. CDR3 length: 13 residues. Germline V gene data show CDR1 as DFQATT and CDR2 as SNEGSKA (reference sequence). CDR3 amino acids: CNVAGGPYNEQFF. The CDR3 DNA reads as TGCAACGTAGCGGGGGGCCCCTACAATGAGCAGTTCTTC.